This TCR beta chain is drawn from a study of PD-1 blockade in classical Hodgkin lymphoma. Across the study: Patients were administered nivolumab (3 mg/kg intravenously) every 2 weeks. Overall study results and limits: Newly diagnosed patients and complete responders had comparable diversity at baseline. By C4D1 there was a significant rise in CD4+ TCR diversity but not in CD8+ TCR diversity.

V lost 1 base, J lost 4 bases, and 19 bases lay in between. In germline, CDR1 is MGHDK, CDR2 SYGVNS. This CDR3 has 17 amino acids. Time point described: cycle 4 day 1 (C4D1), after more than five weeks of nivolumab. Brentuximab vedotin exposure varied, and every patient relapsed after autologous stem cell transplantation. Concerning this clone itself: Its specificity is unknown.

The method was immunoSEQ multiplex PCR; TCRdb's version includes in-frame clones alone and lacks a portion of them. Of approximately 17,000 clones in the sample, approximately 62% are singletons; the top ten hold 7.8%. The chain recombines TRBV25-1 with TRBJ1-1; TRBD1 is a possible D gene (6 bases). The TCR comes from a human donor with classical Hodgkin lymphoma. The sample here was peripheral blood mononuclear cells (PBMCs), taken before the fourth cycle of nivolumab. The chain's CDR3 is CASSESRVGGRTTEAFF. CDR3 DNA: TGTGCCAGCAGTGAATCTCGGGTCGGGGGCCGGACCACTGAAGCTTTCTTT.